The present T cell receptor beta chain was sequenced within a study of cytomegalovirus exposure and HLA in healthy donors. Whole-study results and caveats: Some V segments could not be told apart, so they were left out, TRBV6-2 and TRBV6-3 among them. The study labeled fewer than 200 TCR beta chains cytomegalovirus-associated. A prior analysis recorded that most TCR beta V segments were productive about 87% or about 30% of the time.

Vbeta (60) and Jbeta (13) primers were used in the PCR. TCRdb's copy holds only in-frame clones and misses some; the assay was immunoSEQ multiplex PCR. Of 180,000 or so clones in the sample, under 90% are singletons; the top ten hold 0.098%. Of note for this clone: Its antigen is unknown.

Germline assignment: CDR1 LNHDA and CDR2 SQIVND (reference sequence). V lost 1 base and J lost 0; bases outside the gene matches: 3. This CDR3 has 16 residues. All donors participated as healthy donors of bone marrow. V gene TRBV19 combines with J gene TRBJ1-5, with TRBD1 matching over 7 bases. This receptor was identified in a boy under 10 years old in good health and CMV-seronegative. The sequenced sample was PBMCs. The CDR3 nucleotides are TGTGCCAGTAGTATAGGCAGGGGGTATAGCAATCAGCCCCAGCATTTT. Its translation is CASSIGRGYSNQPQHF.